The TCR beta chain described here comes from a study of memory CD4+ T cells and cytomegalovirus serostatus. From germline, CDR1 is MNHEY and CDR2 SVGAGI. The CDR3 runs to 15 residues. The V end lost 2 bases, the J end lost 6 bases, and 11 bases lay between the germline ends. Clones were sequenced by immunoSEQ multiplex PCR, and TCRdb holds only the in-frame ones, with some missing. The sample lists over 65,000 clones; around 76% were seen once. Single viable CD3+CD4+CD8-CD45RO+ cells were sorted as the memory CD4+ T cells. This sequence joins TRBV6-5 and TRBJ1-6; maybe TRBD1 (5 bases). Sample: memory CD4+ T cells from blood. This clonotype was obtained from an adult in good health and CMV-seropositive. The CDR3 sequence: CASSYLNGGNSPLHF. DNA for the CDR3: TGTGCCAGCAGTTACCTAAACGGGGGTAATTCACCCCTCCACTTT.